A selection of T cell receptor beta chains follows, all from one sample in a study of siplizumab effects on memory and regulatory T cells. Profiled with immunoSEQ multiplex PCR; TCRdb holds only in-frame clones, not every one. The data show fewer than 120,000 clones, with roughly 89% seen just once and approximately 1.2% held by the top ten. The specimen sequenced was CD4+ T cells sorted from blood. The source of these receptors is a human donor in good health. The conserved cysteine and the conserved F or W are not part of the CDR3 here. The order of the fields is CDR3 protein, J gene, V gene.

ASSIHRPLESLH TRBJ1-6 TRBV11-2
SVNGRGSQETQY TRBJ2-5 TRBV29-1
ASSSPGNPKTNEQF TRBJ2-1 TRBV28
ASSLRSVNYGYT TRBJ1-2 TRBV27
ASSISSPTSGSYEQY TRBJ2-7 TRBV19
AWTRPNQETQY TRBJ2-5 TRBV30
ASSPGIKAETQY TRBJ2-5 TRBV18
ASSLKPANYNEQF TRBJ2-1 TRBV7-3
ASSLGEGETQY TRBJ2-5 TRBV7-9
ASSEPGTAAKETQY TRBJ2-5 TRBV6-1
ASSWDKWGGTGELF TRBJ2-2 TRBV6-5
ASSLTDMNTEAF TRBJ1-1 TRBV7-2
ASSEGQGPTEAF TRBJ1-1 TRBV6-1
ASSTGPGGSNEQF TRBJ2-1 TRBV5-1
AISLTGTGSYNEQF TRBJ2-1 TRBV10-3
ASSLEASSTDTQY TRBJ2-3 TRBV5-1
ASSFDRVGASAYEQF TRBJ2-1 TRBV5-6
ASGDRAQETQY TRBJ2-5 TRBV7-9
ASSQDGGGMNYGYT TRBJ1-2 TRBV4-1
AWSISMGGLAAQETQY TRBJ2-5 TRBV30
ASSLTGNTEAF TRBJ1-1 TRBV2
ASSLVPRLGSTNEKLF TRBJ1-4 TRBV5-1
ACGRGPGGNYGYT TRBJ1-2 TRBV30
ASSAAETGLNEQF TRBJ2-1 TRBV19
ASTQTGQRGSPLH TRBJ1-6 TRBV19
ASSAGLPNEQF TRBJ2-1 TRBV11-2
ASSLSLANTGELF TRBJ2-2 TRBV7-3
ASRSTRGQMATQY TRBJ2-5 TRBV6-1
ASSQEGAGREKLF TRBJ1-4 TRBV4-1
ASNGRGHSGYT TRBJ1-2 TRBV6-1
ATSRDLGANYGYT TRBJ1-2 TRBV15
ASSFKGVGTEAF TRBJ1-1 TRBV11-2
ASSVGGATTDTQY TRBJ2-3 TRBV7-9
ASSEAGLAGVYEQY TRBJ2-7 TRBV7-9
ASSKLAGGNTGELF TRBJ2-2 TRBV21-1
ASSLGLAGSTDTQY TRBJ2-3 TRBV11-2
ASSYSYGGGSPLH TRBJ1-6 TRBV6-5
ASSLAPGSSYNEQF TRBJ2-1 TRBV5-1
ASGPSSYEQY TRBJ2-7 TRBV6-6
ASIPTSGRAYNEQF TRBJ2-1 TRBV28
ASSRGALPQETQY TRBJ2-5 TRBV7-9
SVGPTGNEQF TRBJ2-1 TRBV29-1
ASSPARGDTQY TRBJ2-3 TRBV18
ASSERGTGTNTQY TRBJ2-3 TRBV9
ASSRTRDYNEQF TRBJ2-1 TRBV6-5
ASSPGGSLQTEAF TRBJ1-1 TRBV5-1